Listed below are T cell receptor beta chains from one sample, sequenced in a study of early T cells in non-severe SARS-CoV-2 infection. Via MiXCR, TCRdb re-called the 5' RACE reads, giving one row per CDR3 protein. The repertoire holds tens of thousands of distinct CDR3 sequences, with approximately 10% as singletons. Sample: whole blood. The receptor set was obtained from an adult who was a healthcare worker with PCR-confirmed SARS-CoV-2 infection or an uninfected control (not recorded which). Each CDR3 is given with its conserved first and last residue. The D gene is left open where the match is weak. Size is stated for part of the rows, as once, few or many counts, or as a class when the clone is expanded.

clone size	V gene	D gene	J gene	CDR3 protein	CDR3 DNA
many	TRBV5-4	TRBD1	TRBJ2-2	CASSLTQGASGELFF	TGTGCCAGCAGCTTGACACAGGGGGCCTCCGGGGAGCTGTTTTTT
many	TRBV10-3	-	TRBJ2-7	CAISGSSEKNYEQYF	TGTGCCATCAGTGGTTCTAGCGAAAAAAACTACGAGCAGTACTTC
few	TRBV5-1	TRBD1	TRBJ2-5	CASSWTGDQETQYF	TGCGCCAGCAGCTGGACAGGGGACCAAGAGACCCAGTACTTC
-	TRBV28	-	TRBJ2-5	CASRNLLEPIETQYF	TGTGCCAGCAGGAATCTACTGGAACCAATAGAGACCCAGTACTTC
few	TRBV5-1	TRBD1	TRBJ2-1	CASSPDRGDEQFF	TGCGCCAGCAGTCCGGACAGGGGCGATGAGCAGTTCTTC
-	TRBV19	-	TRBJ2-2	CASTQGALRELFF	TGTGCCAGTACCCAGGGAGCTTTACGGGAGCTGTTTTTT
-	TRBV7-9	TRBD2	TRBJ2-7	CASLREGHEQYF	TGTGCCAGCTTGCGGGAGGGCCACGAGCAGTACTTC
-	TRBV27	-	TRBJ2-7	CASSFLIHRGLGEQYF	TGTGCCAGCAGTTTTTTGATACACCGGGGTCTTGGGGAGCAGTACTTC
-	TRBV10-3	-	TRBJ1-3	CATLSSGNTIYF	TGTGCCACCCTCAGCTCTGGAAACACCATATATTTT
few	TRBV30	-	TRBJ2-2	CAWSVSGGGSLNTGELFF	TGTGCCTGGAGTGTATCAGGGGGCGGGAGCCTGAACACCGGGGAGCTGTTTTTT
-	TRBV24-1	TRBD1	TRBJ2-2	CATRTGMNTGELFF	TGTGCCACCCGGACAGGGATGAACACCGGGGAGCTGTTTTTT
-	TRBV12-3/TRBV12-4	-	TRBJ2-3	CASTPTSGTDTQYF	TGTGCCAGCACCCCGACTAGTGGCACAGATACGCAGTATTTT
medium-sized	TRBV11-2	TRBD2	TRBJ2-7	CASSVHLAASYEQYF	TGTGCCAGCAGCGTCCACCTAGCGGCGTCCTACGAGCAGTACTTC
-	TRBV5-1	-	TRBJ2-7	CASSLGGDEQYF	TGCGCCAGCAGCTTGGGGGGGGACGAGCAGTACTTC
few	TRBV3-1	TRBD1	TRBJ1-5	CASSRGTGGQPQHF	TGTGCCAGCAGCCGAGGGACAGGGGGACAGCCCCAGCATTTT
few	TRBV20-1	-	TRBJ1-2	CSASGLLNYGYTF	TGCAGTGCTAGTGGGCTCCTTAACTATGGCTACACCTTC
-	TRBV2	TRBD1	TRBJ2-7	CASSDGTGAQQYF	TGTGCCAGCAGTGACGGGACAGGCGCACAACAGTACTTC